This paragraph covers one TCR beta chain sequence. Its antigen is not identified. Every donor contributed around 10 milliliters of peripheral blood by blood draw. Isolation of PBMCs gave at least 6 million cells per sample. A J-beta primer mix and a sample-barcoded 5' primer were used in a second PCR of about 6 to 12 cycles. Every cDNA molecule bore a tag from a template-switch adaptor containing 12 random nucleotides. MiXCR, run by TCRdb on the 5' RACE reads, gives a single entry per CDR3 protein. The table records about 1 million distinct CDR3 sequences, under 45% of them present only once. The sample is drawn from a study of blood T cells in healthy people across ages. Overall study findings and caveats: Measured against age, TCR beta diversity per million T cells decreased in a roughly linear manner.

V lost 4 bases to trimming and J lost 8 bases; unmatched junction nucleotides: 6. The CDR3 length is 13 residues. The receptor was isolated from a woman aged 60-70 years in good health. The sequenced material came from blood. The rearrangement joins TRBV12-3 or TRBV12-4 to TRBJ1-2; 8 bases match TRBD1. CDR3 amino acids: CASSYRGTSGYTF. The CDR3 DNA reads TGTGCCAGCAGTTACAGGGGGACTTCGGGCTACACCTTC.